A selection of T cell receptor beta chains follows, all from one sample in a study of prognosis after radiotherapy for stage I lung cancer. TCRdb ran MiXCR on the multiplex PCR reads and lists one entry per CDR3 protein. Of 20,000 to 25,000 distinct CDR3 sequences in the sample, about 37% are singletons; the top ten hold 55% to 70%. The sample here was PBMCs, taken before or after stereotactic body radiation therapy (not recorded which). These TCRs come from a donor at least 50 years old with non-small cell lung cancer. CDR3s include the opening cysteine and the closing phenylalanine or tryptophan. The D gene is left open where the match is weak. A clone size is listed for some rows: how often the clone was seen (once, few, many), or a class if it is expanded.

V,D,size,J,CDR3,DNA
TRBV24-1,-,many,TRBJ1-2,CATSDKRQPDGYTF,TGTGCCACCAGTGATAAGAGACAGCCTGACGGCTACACCTTC
TRBV24-1,-,many,TRBJ1-2,CATSDFRKNYGYTF,TGTGCCACCAGTGATTTTCGGAAGAACTATGGCTACACCTTC
TRBV20-1,TRBD2,many,TRBJ2-7,CSARLAGTTYEQYF,TGCAGTGCTAGACTAGCGGGAACAACCTACGAGCAGTACTTC
TRBV28,-,-,TRBJ2-7,CAAGEGRGYYEQYF,TGTGCCGCTGGCGAGGGCCGGGGTTATTACGAGCAGTACTTC
TRBV7-8,-,many,TRBJ1-1,CASSPTWGAGNTEAFF,TGTGCCAGCAGCCCAACGTGGGGGGCGGGGAACACTGAAGCTTTCTTT
TRBV5-1,TRBD2,-,TRBJ2-7,CASSPGGIQGGEQYF,TGCGCCAGCAGCCCGGGGGGGATACAGGGAGGCGAGCAGTACTTC
TRBV2,-,few,TRBJ1-2,CASSDDSYGYTF,TGTGCCAGCAGTGACGACAGTTATGGCTACACCTTC
TRBV12-3/TRBV12-4,-,-,TRBJ1-4,CASSRIRASLREKLFF,TGTGCCAGCAGTCGGATCCGTGCCTCACTACGGGAAAAACTGTTTTTT
TRBV6-2/TRBV6-3,TRBD1,medium-sized,TRBJ2-1,CASSYRLQLDRDPYNEQFF,TGTGCCAGCAGTTACCGGCTTCAATTAGACAGGGATCCCTACAATGAGCAGTTCTTC
TRBV7-9,TRBD2,many,TRBJ2-3,CASSSSGSRANTQYF,TGTGCCAGCAGCTCAAGCGGGAGTAGGGCAAATACGCAGTATTTT
TRBV6-2/TRBV6-3,-,many,TRBJ1-2,CASSYPGANGYTF,TGTGCCAGCAGTTACCCGGGGGCTAATGGCTACACCTTC
TRBV19,TRBD1,many,TRBJ2-4,CATTGGYF,TGTGCCACCACAGGGGGGTACTTC
TRBV28,TRBD1,-,TRBJ1-3,CASSSGQVPLGGNTIYF,TGTGCCAGCAGTTCCGGACAGGTCCCTCTAGGAGGAAACACCATATATTTT
TRBV24-1,TRBD2,many,TRBJ2-2,CATSDELSGIGTGELFF,TGTGCCACCAGTGATGAACTTAGCGGGATAGGTACCGGGGAGCTGTTTTTT
TRBV6-1,-,large,TRBJ1-1,CATFQGAEAFF,TGTGCCACGTTTCAGGGCGCTGAAGCTTTCTTT
TRBV2,-,many,TRBJ1-2,CASRAAVRAYGYTF,TGTGCCAGCAGGGCGGCGGTTCGGGCCTATGGCTACACCTTC
TRBV27,-,many,TRBJ1-5,CASGGEVNQPQHF,TGTGCCAGCGGGGGGGAGGTCAATCAGCCCCAGCATTTT
TRBV27,-,many,TRBJ2-2,CASSPRPRNTGELFF,TGTGCCAGCAGTCCCCGTCCGAGGAACACCGGGGAGCTGTTTTTT
TRBV7-2,TRBD1,-,TRBJ1-2,CASSFYSGTANYGYTF,TGTGCCAGCAGCTTTTACTCCGGGACAGCTAACTATGGCTACACCTTC
TRBV20-1,TRBD2,many,TRBJ2-7,CSASGLAVTYEQYF,TGCAGTGCTTCTGGACTAGCTGTTACCTACGAGCAGTACTTC
TRBV7-3,-,-,TRBJ2-1,CASSSIAVVSYNEQLF,TGTGCCAGCAGCTCTATAGCGGTAGTGAGCTACAATGAGCAGCTCTTC
TRBV11-3,-,-,TRBJ2-5,CASSAGLSQETQYF,TGTGCCAGCAGCGCTGGACTATCTCAAGAGACCCAGTACTTC
TRBV7-8,-,many,TRBJ1-4,CASSQTRELFF,TGTGCCAGCAGCCAAACAAGGGAACTGTTTTTT
TRBV12-5,TRBD2,many,TRBJ2-1,CASCGRSNEQFF,TGTGCTAGTTGCGGGAGGTCAAATGAGCAGTTCTTC
TRBV10-2,-,-,TRBJ1-4,CASSEAWGNEKLFF,TGCGCCAGCAGTGAGGCGTGGGGTAATGAAAAACTGTTTTTT
TRBV7-2,-,many,TRBJ2-5,CASSLLGIAETQYF,TGTGCCAGCAGCTTGTTGGGAATCGCGGAGACCCAGTACTTC
TRBV27,TRBD1,-,TRBJ1-2,CASRRTGGEGGYTF,TGTGCCAGCAGAAGGACAGGGGGCGAGGGAGGCTACACCTTC
TRBV18,-,-,TRBJ2-5,CASSPPSSRETQYF,TGTGCCAGCTCACCACCGTCTAGTAGGGAGACCCAGTACTTC
TRBV27,-,many,TRBJ1-1,CASNPLGQMGNTEAFF,TGTGCCAGCAACCCCCTCGGACAGATGGGGAACACTGAAGCTTTCTTT
TRBV4-3,-,many,TRBJ2-1,CASRAAGTGDEQFF,TGCGCCAGTAGGGCTGCCGGGACGGGGGATGAGCAGTTCTTC
TRBV6-1,-,many,TRBJ1-3,CASSASEGSGGNTIYF,TGTGCCAGCAGTGCCTCGGAGGGGTCCGGGGGAAACACCATATATTTT
TRBV6-2/TRBV6-3,-,many,TRBJ2-3,CASSKSRDDQTDTQYF,TGTGCCAGCAGCAAGAGCCGGGACGATCAAACAGATACGCAGTATTTT
TRBV24-1,-,many,TRBJ1-5,CATSDHRAGSNQPQHF,TGTGCCACCAGTGATCACAGGGCAGGGAGCAATCAGCCCCAGCATTTT
TRBV19,-,-,TRBJ2-3,CASSIGDGSADTQYF,TGTGCCAGTAGTATCGGAGACGGGAGTGCAGATACGCAGTATTTT
TRBV11-3,-,-,TRBJ2-1,CASIPWSSSYNEQFF,TGTGCCAGCATCCCCTGGTCTAGCTCCTACAATGAGCAGTTCTTC
TRBV9,-,many,TRBJ1-2,CASSGGGANYGYTF,TGTGCCAGCAGCGGGGGGGGAGCTAACTATGGCTACACCTTC
TRBV20-1,TRBD1,many,TRBJ2-1,CSARDGSGGDEQFF,TGCAGTGCTAGAGATGGGTCAGGGGGCGATGAGCAGTTCTTC